This TCR beta chain was retrieved from a study of identical twins. Germline V gives CDR1 SGHAT, CDR2 FQNNGV. Between the trimmed V and J ends, which lost 6 bases and 7 bases, there was a span of 19 bases. CDR3 length: 16 residues. Findings of the study overall: Monozygotic twin pairs showed more out-of-frame TCR alpha sharing than models estimated. Not following the same donors, the study drew its conclusions from cross-sectional statistical analysis. Cord blood beta clonotypes present at high abundance carried fewer insertions; no such pattern appeared in memory repertoires.

Comments on this clonotype: The antigen is unknown.

TCRdb reanalysed the 5' RACE reads using MiXCR and keeps one entry per CDR3 protein. The table has roughly 1,500,000 distinct CDR3 sequences, roughly 35% seen once. The V and J genes are TRBV11-2 and TRBJ1-6; TRBD1 might be the D (6 bases). The source is a newborn girl in good health. The specimen sequenced was cord blood. CDR3 region: CASRTIKQGRNSPLHF. CDR3 in DNA: TGTGCCAGCAGAACGATTAAACAGGGAAGGAATTCACCCCTCCACTTT. The entire variable domain, with the rest obtained from reference TRBV11-2 and TRBJ1-6, is as follows: EAGVAQSPRYKIIEKRQSVAFWCNPISGHATLYWYQQILGQGPKLLIQFQNNGVVDDSQLPKDRFSAERLKGVDSTLKIQPAKLEDSAVYLCASRTIKQGRNSPLHFGNGTRLTVT.